This T cell receptor beta chain was profiled in a study of regulatory and conventional T cells in breast cancer (dated by TCRdb to between 2015 and 2016). The CDR3 has 15 amino acids, counting the end cysteine and phenylalanine. Only the CDR3 portion is preserved as DNA: 45 bases, with reading frame beginning at the first base. Based on the germline V gene, the CDR1 and CDR2 sequences are SGHTA and FQGNSA. V ends up 5 bases short and J 4 bases short, with an unmatched junction base count of 10. Regarding this clonotype: Its recognized antigen is unknown. No much larger clone is present one base from it, and per-base qualities are unavailable.

Libraries were made using PCR. Data came from an Illumina MiSeq. TCRdb trimmed the raw reads at Q25, called clones with MiXCR and kept productive beta chains. One record per CDR3 amino acid sequence lists the most common genes and DNA. The sample records roughly 16,000 distinct CDR3 sequences, around 30% of which are singletons. The ten most abundant clones make up 1.5% to 2% of the sample. The source material was conventional T cells from blood. Here the chain combines TRBV7-2 and TRBJ2-7, with 8 central nucleotides matching TRBD2. The sequence was collected from a female donor in good health. The CDR3 loop reads CASSPIAGTYYEQYF. The nucleotides read TGTGCCAGCAGCCCGATAGCGGGGACCTATTACGAGCAGTACTTC.